This T cell receptor (beta chain) originates from a study of regulatory T cells in long-lasting Graves disease. Overall study findings and caveats: Sample size was small, which may have lowered accuracy.

This clonotype was detected only a few times. What it binds is unknown. Unmatched junction bases numbered 11, after V lost 6 bases and J lost 5 bases. This CDR3 is 15 amino acids long. TCR beta libraries were built with iRepertoire HTBI primers and Arm-PCR of CDR3 regions. TCRdb reprocessed the multiplex PCR reads with MiXCR, giving one entry per CDR3 protein. The data contain approximately 470,000 distinct CDR3 sequences, less than 25% of them singletons. Time point of the sample: persistent/refractory GD, antithyroid drugs over 5 years with positive TRAb. The TCR library used RNA extracted from PBMCs.

This sample comprised peripheral blood mononuclear cells (PBMCs), obtained when the disease was refractory, from a patient treated with antithyroid drugs. The sequence derives from a female donor with Graves disease. The rearrangement uses TRBV12-3 or TRBV12-4 and TRBJ1-1; 8 positions agree with TRBD1. DNA for the CDR3: TGTGCCAGCAGGTCCCCGACAGGGGCCGGGACTGAAGCTTTCTTT. This sequence encodes CASRSPTGAGTEAFF.